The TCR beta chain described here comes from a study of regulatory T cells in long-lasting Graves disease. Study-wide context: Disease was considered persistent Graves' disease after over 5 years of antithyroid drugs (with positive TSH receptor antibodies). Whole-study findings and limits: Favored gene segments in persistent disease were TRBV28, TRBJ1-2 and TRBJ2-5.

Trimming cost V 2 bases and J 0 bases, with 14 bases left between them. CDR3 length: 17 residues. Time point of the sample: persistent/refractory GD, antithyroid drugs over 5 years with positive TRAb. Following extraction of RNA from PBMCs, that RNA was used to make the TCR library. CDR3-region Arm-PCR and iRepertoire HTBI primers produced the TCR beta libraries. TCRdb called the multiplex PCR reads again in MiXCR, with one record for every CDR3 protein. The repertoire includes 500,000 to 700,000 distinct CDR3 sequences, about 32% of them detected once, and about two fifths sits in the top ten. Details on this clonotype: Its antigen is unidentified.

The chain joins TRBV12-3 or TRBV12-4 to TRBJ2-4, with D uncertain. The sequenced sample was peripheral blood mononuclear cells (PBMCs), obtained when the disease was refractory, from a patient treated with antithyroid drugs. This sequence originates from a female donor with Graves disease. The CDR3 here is CASSLRWPDLAKNIQYF. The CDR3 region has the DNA TGTGCCAGCAGTTTAAGGTGGCCCGACCTAGCCAAAAACATTCAGTACTTC.